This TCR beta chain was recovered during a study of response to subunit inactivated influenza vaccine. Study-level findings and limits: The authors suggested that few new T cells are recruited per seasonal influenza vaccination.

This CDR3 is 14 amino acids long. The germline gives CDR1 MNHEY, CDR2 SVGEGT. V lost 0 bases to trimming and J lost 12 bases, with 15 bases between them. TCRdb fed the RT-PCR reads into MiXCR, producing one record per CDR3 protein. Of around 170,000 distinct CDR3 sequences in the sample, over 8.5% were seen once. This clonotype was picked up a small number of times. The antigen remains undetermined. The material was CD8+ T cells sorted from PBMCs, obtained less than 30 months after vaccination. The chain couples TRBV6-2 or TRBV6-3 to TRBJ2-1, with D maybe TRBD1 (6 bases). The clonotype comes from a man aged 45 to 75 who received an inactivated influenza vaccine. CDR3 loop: CASSYSTGQYGQFF. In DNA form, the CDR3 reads TGTGCCAGCAGTTACTCGACAGGACAATATGGGCAGTTCTTC.